The 25 T cell receptor beta chains below come from one sample, sequenced in a study of T cell repertoires in ileal Crohn's disease (dated by TCRdb to about 2019). The library relied on the immunoSEQ multiplex PCR assay. TCRdb retrieved this table from immuneACCESS and kept in-frame rearrangements only. Not all clones are present; in checked studies, unresolved V genes account for under half, and no reason is known for the remainder. This sample gives about 2,400 clones in total; more than 65% of them show up just once. The top ten clones comprise 11% of the sample. Sequencing used ileal tissue. The receptors originated from an adult with Crohn's disease.

The chain joins TRBV27 to TRBJ2-1; 12 bases line up with TRBD2. The length of the CDR3 is 15 residues. Germline CDR1 and CDR2: MNHEY and SMNVEV (reference sequence). The V and J ends lost 5 bases and 8 bases, in that order; junction bases with no gene match: 7. The chain's CDR3 is CASSLTSGRWDEQFF. CDR3 bases: TGTGCCAGCAGTCTCACTAGCGGGAGGTGGGATGAGCAGTTCTTC.

V and J are TRBV19 and TRBJ2-1; TRBD1 matches at 8 bases. Germline assignment: CDR1 LNHDA and CDR2 SQIVND (reference sequence). Losses at the gene ends were 1 base for V and 7 bases for J; bases not matched to a gene: 6. The CDR3 totals 15 residues. CDR3: CASSIGTGRKNEQFF. The CDR3 bases are TGTGCCAGTAGTATAGGGACAGGGAGGAAAAATGAGCAGTTCTTC.

This chain joins TRBV9 and TRBJ2-3; weak D call: TRBD2 (7 bases). V lost 5 bases and J lost 1, with 14 bases in between. Germline CDR1 SGDLS, CDR2 YYNGEE. The CDR3 extends over 15 amino acids. Written as DNA, the CDR3 is TGTGCCAGCAGGTGGGGGGGGGCCGGCACAGATACGCAGTATTTT. Translated, it gives CASRWGGAGTDTQYF.

The chain has TRBV7-2 and TRBJ2-5; D remains unclear. The CDR3 runs 14 residues. V gave up 2 bases and J gave up 3 bases, with 10 bases separating them. CDR1 and CDR2 (germline): SGHTA, FQGNSA. The CDR3 nucleotides read TGTGCCAGCAGCTTATCTCACCGGGAAGAGACCCAGTACTTC. Amino acids: CASSLSHREETQYF.

Only a few counts were recorded for this clone. The chain is built from TRBV6-7 and TRBJ1-5; tentatively, D is TRBD1 (5 bases). TRBV6-7 is filed as an ORF, its function uncertain. Between the trimmed V and J ends, which lost 6 bases and 0 bases, there was a span of 18 bases. This CDR3 has 17 residues. In DNA, the CDR3 is TGTGCCAGCAGAAACTTAGACAGTTCGGATAGCAATCAGCCCCAGCATTTT. This sequence encodes CASRNLDSSDSNQPQHF.

The chain recombines TRBV7-7 with TRBJ1-6; TRBD1 matches 7 bases. V dropped 5 bases and J dropped 8; count of bases not matched to a gene: 3. Germline values: CDR1 SSHAT, CDR2 FNYEAQ (reference sequence). This CDR3 is 13 amino acids long. The CDR3 coding sequence is TGTGCCAGCAGCGTCGACAGGGATTCACCCCTCCACTTT. It is translated as CASSVDRDSPLHF.

The chain employs TRBV5-8 and TRBJ1-2, with 8 bases matching TRBD1. The length of the CDR3 is 17 residues. The junction had 11 bases not matched to a gene; V was cut back by 2 bases and J by 2 bases. CDR1 is SGHTS, CDR2 YDEGEE, per germline. DNA of the CDR3: TGTGCCAGCAGCTTCGAAATCGCGACAGGGGAAAACTATGGCTACACCTTC. It translates to CASSFEIATGENYGYTF.

In its sample, this clone was seen a few times. V gene TRBV6-1 combines with J gene TRBJ2-7, with 7 bases identical to TRBD2. The CDR3 consists of 12 residues. Looked up from germline, CDR1 is MNHNS and CDR2 is SASEGT. V was pared by 8 bases and J by 2 bases, with 3 bases of the junction left unmatched. CDR3 residues: CASGSGTYEQYV. The CDR3 DNA reads TGTGCCAGCGGGAGCGGGACCTACGAGCAGTACGTC.

V gene TRBV13 combines with J gene TRBJ2-5, with 8 positions matching TRBD1. The germline V gene encodes CDR1 PRHDT and CDR2 FYEKMQ (reference sequence). The trim removed 4 bases at V and 3 bases at J, leaving 7 bases unmatched. The CDR3 is made up of 15 amino acids. The CDR3 DNA reads as TGTGCCAGCAGCTCCACACGACAGGGGAAAGAGACCCAGTACTTC. Translation: CASSSTRQGKETQYF.

V is TRBV5-4 and J is TRBJ2-2; a weak D match, TRBD1 (6 bases). CDR1 SGHNT and CDR2 YYREEE come from the germline V gene (reference sequence). The CDR3 loop spans 14 amino acids. Trimming stripped 0 bases from V and 5 bases from J, with 8 bases between. CDR3 DNA sequence: TGTGCCAGCAGCTTGGACAGGGTAACCGGGGAGCTGTTTTTT. Residues: CASSLDRVTGELFF.

V usage is TRBV7-9 and J usage is TRBJ1-4; the match to TRBD1 covers 9 bases. The germline V gene encodes CDR1 SEHNR and CDR2 FQNEAQ (reference sequence). Trimming removed 5 bases from V and 8 bases from J; junction bases left unmatched: 9. This CDR3 has 15 amino acids. CDR3 bases: TGTGCCAGCAGCCCCACAGGGGGCGCTGGGGAAAAACTGTTTTTT. Translation gives CASSPTGGAGEKLFF.

This rearrangement joins TRBV4-2 to TRBJ2-3, with 7 bases that match TRBD1. The germline V gene encodes CDR1 LGHNA and CDR2 YNFKEQ. The CDR3 loop spans 16 amino acids. J was trimmed by 5 bases and V by 4 bases; bases with no gene match: 12. Here the CDR3 reads CASSRQRQGRGDTQYF. For the CDR3, the DNA is TGTGCCAGCAGCCGTCAACGACAGGGCCGGGGAGATACGCAGTATTTT.

The rearrangement links TRBV27 to TRBJ1-2; D is unresolved. Germline V gene data show CDR1 as MNHEY and CDR2 as SMNVEV (reference sequence). V was clipped by 4 bases and J by 6 bases, with 9 bases between them. CDR3 length: 12 residues. CDR3 in amino acids: CASSSQAHGYTF. The CDR3, as DNA: TGTGCCAGCAGTTCCCAAGCCCATGGCTACACCTTC.

The gene calls are TRBV6-1 and TRBJ2-7; tentative D call: TRBD1 (5 bases). CDR3 size: 16 residues. The germline V gene encodes CDR1 MNHNS and CDR2 SASEGT. The ends were cut back, 0 bases at V and 0 bases at J, with 12 bases in the middle. DNA for the CDR3: TGTGCCAGCAGTGAAGCGCGTCGGACACCCTCCTACGAGCAGTACGTC. Translating it yields CASSEARRTPSYEQYV.

The V call is TRBV19, the J call TRBJ1-1; 9 bases agree with TRBD1. Losses at the gene ends were 6 bases for V and 3 bases for J; bases not matched to a gene: 5. This CDR3 is built from 14 residues. From germline, CDR1 is LNHDA and CDR2 SQIVND (reference sequence). The CDR3 reads CASRPGQGYTEAFF. CDR3 in DNA: TGTGCCAGTAGGCCCGGACAGGGGTACACTGAAGCTTTCTTT.

This clone was seen a single time. This sequence joins TRBV2 and TRBJ2-1; TRBD2 agrees at 10 bases. The CDR3 has 16 residues. J lost 2 bases, V lost 5 bases, and 6 bases had no gene match. Germline values: CDR1 SNHLY, CDR2 FYNNEI. The CDR3, as DNA: TGTGCCAGCAGTCCTGGACTAGCGGTCGCCTACAATGAGCAGTTCTTC. Residues: CASSPGLAVAYNEQFF.

Relative to its sample, this clone is large (0.1 to 1%). The chain has TRBV27 and TRBJ1-5, with 7 bases identical to TRBD1. Germline loops: CDR1 MNHEY, CDR2 SMNVEV (reference sequence). The ends lost 2 bases at V and 0 bases at J; junction bases unmatched: 4. The CDR3 extends over 16 amino acids. CDR3 nucleotide sequence: TGTGCCAGCAGTTTAAGGGGGGACAGTAGCAATCAGCCCCAGCATTTT. Residues: CASSLRGDSSNQPQHF.

This chain uses TRBV29-1 with TRBJ2-7; TRBD1 agrees at 10 bases. The CDR3 covers 13 residues. V shed 7 bases and J 5 bases; nucleotides not matched to a gene: 8. From germline, CDR1 is SQVTM and CDR2 ANQGSEA. The CDR3 protein is CSGQRDRGHEQYF. For the CDR3, the DNA is TGCAGCGGACAGAGGGACAGGGGCCACGAGCAGTACTTC.

The chain uses TRBV7-2 and TRBJ2-1; D ambiguous. Germline CDR1 is SGHTA and CDR2 is FQGNSA. The CDR3 spans 15 residues. With 5 bases removed from V and 7 bases from J, the gap between germline ends came to 18 bases. The chain's CDR3 is CASSPTAGATNEQFF. The CDR3 DNA follows: TGTGCCAGCAGCCCTACCGCCGGAGCCACAAATGAGCAGTTCTTC.

The chain combines TRBV6-5 with TRBJ1-2, with a weak D call TRBD1 (5 bases). The V gene lost 4 bases and the J gene lost 4 bases, with 19 bases spanning the gap. In germline, CDR1 is MNHEY, CDR2 SVGAGI. The CDR3 contains 16 residues. This CDR3 reads CASSSQRRWGGYGYTF. CDR3 sequence (DNA): TGTGCCAGCAGTTCCCAGCGTAGGTGGGGCGGCTATGGCTACACCTTC.

The rearrangement joins TRBV7-4 to TRBJ1-1, with TRBD1 as a possible D gene (5 bases). Germline lookup yields CDR1 SGHVT and CDR2 SQSDAQ. V gave up 7 bases and J gave up 5 bases, with 23 bases separating them. There are 16 residues in the CDR3. DNA of the CDR3: TGTGCCAGCACCGACGGTCCCAGGGCGATGTATACTGAAGCTTTCTTT. Translated: CASTDGPRAMYTEAFF.

The chain combines TRBV4-3 with TRBJ2-1; the match to TRBD2 covers 7 bases. The CDR3 runs to 18 residues. Germline V gene data show CDR1 as LGHNA and CDR2 as YSLEER. Unmatched junction bases numbered 11, after V lost 0 bases and J lost 3 bases. The CDR3 DNA sequence: TGCGCCAGCAGCCAAGAGAGATCCGGGACTACACTCTACAATGAGCAGTTCTTC. Translation: CASSQERSGTTLYNEQFF.

As for this clone: One end of the junction is discordant with germline, which a read error may explain. The chain is built from TRBV5-1 and TRBJ2-5, with 10 bases identical to TRBD2. The CDR3 totals 17 residues. CDR1 is SGHRS, CDR2 YFSETQ, per germline. In DNA, the CDR3 is TGTGCCAGCAGCTTGGAACTAGCGGGATCGGGTGGCGAGACCCAGTACTTC. Translation: CASSLELAGSGGETQYF. The variable domain in full, with the rest retrieved from reference TRBV5-1 and TRBJ2-5, is KAGVTQTPRYLIKTRGQQVTLSCSPISGHRSVSWYQQTPGQGLQFLFEYFSETQRNKGNFPGRFSGRQFSNSRSEMNVSTLELGDSALYLCASSLELAGSGGETQYFGPGTRLLVL.

The chain recombines TRBV7-2 with TRBJ1-2; TRBD1 aligns across 8 bases. Germline loops: CDR1 SGHTA, CDR2 FQGNSA. This CDR3 spans 13 amino acids. V was clipped by 2 bases and J by 4 bases; unmatched bases: 0. The CDR3 loop reads CASSLTGGYGYTF. In nucleotides, the CDR3 is TGTGCCAGCAGCTTAACAGGGGGCTATGGCTACACCTTC.

V gene TRBV29-1 combines with J gene TRBJ2-1; 11 bases map to TRBD1. This CDR3 comprises 13 residues. Germline CDR1 reads SQVTM; CDR2 reads ANQGSEA. V was pared by 3 bases and J by 8 bases, with 3 bases of the junction left unmatched. The CDR3 sequence: CSVDGQGAHEQFF. The CDR3 nucleotides are TGCAGCGTTGATGGACAGGGGGCGCATGAGCAGTTCTTC.